The entry below describes one T cell receptor beta chain. Its matching antigen is unknown. Since all of the isolated RNA was reverse transcribed, expressed TCRB transcripts were what got sequenced. Here immunoSEQ multiplex PCR was the method, and the copy in TCRdb shows in-frame clones only, minus some. The table lists about 280,000 clones, approximately 16% of them singletons. This sample was included in a study of beta chain features in type 1 diabetes. Germline V gene data show CDR1 as MDHEN and CDR2 as SYDVKM. V lost 3 bases and J lost 0, with 15 bases in between. The CDR3 totals 17 residues. Regarding the study as a whole: Among patients with Type 1 diabetes, TCRB CDR3s were moderately but significantly shorter in every one of the four CD4+ subsets.

Specimen: naive CD4+ T cells from blood. The sequence was obtained from a man aged 18 to 35 with type 1 diabetes. The gene calls are TRBV28 and TRBJ1-5; a weak D match, TRBD1 (5 bases). In DNA form, the CDR3 reads TGTGCCAGCAGTTTGGTACGACAGACGAATAGCAATCAGCCCCAGCATTTT. Amino acid sequence: CASSLVRQTNSNQPQHF.